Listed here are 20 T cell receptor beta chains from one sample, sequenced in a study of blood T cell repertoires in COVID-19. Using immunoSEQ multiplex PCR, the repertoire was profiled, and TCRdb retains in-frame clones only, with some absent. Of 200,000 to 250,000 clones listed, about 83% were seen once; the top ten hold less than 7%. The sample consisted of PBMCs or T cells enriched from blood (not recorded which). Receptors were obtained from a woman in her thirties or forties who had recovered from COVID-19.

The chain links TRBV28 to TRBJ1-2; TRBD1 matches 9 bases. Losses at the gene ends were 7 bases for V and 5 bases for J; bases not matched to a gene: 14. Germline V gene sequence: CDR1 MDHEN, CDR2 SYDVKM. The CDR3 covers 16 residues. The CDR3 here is CASNFGRGQGNYGYTF. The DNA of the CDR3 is TGTGCCAGCAACTTCGGACGGGGACAGGGAAATTATGGCTACACCTTC.

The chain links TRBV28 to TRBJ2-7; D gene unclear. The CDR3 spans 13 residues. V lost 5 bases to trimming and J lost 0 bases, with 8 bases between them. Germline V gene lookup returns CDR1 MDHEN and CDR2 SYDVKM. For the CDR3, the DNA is TGTGCCAGCAGTATGAGGTTCTCCTACGAGCAGTACTTC. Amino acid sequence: CASSMRFSYEQYF.

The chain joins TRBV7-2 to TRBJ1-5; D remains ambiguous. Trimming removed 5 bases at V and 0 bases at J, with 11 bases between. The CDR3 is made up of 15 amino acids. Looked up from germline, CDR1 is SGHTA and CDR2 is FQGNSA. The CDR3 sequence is CASSAYRHSNQPQHF. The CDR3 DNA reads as TGTGCCAGCAGCGCATACAGACATAGCAATCAGCCCCAGCATTTT.

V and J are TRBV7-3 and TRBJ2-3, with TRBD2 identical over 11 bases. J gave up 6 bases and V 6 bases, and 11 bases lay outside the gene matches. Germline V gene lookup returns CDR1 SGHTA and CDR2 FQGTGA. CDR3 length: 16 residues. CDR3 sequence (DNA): TGTGCCAGCAGTTATACCGGGACTAGCGGTGGGGATACGCAGTATTTT. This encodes CASSYTGTSGGDTQYF.

In DNA form, the CDR3 reads TGTGCCAGCAGCCAAGCACGGACAGGTGAAGCTTTCTTT. Translating it yields CASSQARTGEAFF. The chain carries TRBV3-1 (or the pseudogene TRBV3-2) and TRBJ1-1; 7 nucleotides line up with TRBD1. The germline V gene has CDR1 LGHDT and CDR2 YNNKEL (reference sequence). V gave up 1 base and J gave up 7 bases; unmatched junction bases: 3. The CDR3 loop spans 13 amino acids.

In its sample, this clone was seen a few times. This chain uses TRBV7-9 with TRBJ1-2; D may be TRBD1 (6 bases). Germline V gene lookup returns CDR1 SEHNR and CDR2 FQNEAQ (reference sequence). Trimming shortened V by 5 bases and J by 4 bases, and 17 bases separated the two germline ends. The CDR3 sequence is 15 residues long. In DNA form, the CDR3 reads TGTGCCAGCAGCCCAGGGGTCCCGGTAGTCTATGGCTACACCTTC. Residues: CASSPGVPVVYGYTF.

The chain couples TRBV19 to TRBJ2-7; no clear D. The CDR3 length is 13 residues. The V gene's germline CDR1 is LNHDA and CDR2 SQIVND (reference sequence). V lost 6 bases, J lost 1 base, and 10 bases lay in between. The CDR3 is CASSTSKSYEQYF. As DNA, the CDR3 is TGTGCCAGTAGCACAAGTAAGTCCTACGAGCAGTACTTC.

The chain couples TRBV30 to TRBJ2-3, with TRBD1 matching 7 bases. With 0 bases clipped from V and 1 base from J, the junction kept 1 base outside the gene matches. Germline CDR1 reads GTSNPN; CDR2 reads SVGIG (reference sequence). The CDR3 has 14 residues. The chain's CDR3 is CAWSVGGGTDTQYF. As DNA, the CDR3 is TGTGCCTGGAGTGTAGGGGGCGGCACAGATACGCAGTATTTT.

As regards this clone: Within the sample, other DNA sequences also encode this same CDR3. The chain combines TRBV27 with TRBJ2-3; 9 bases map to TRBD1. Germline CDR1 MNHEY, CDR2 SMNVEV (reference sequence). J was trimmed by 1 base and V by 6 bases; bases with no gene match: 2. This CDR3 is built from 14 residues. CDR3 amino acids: CASRRTGGTDTQYF. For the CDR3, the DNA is TGTGCCAGCAGAAGGACAGGGGGCACAGATACGCAGTATTTT.

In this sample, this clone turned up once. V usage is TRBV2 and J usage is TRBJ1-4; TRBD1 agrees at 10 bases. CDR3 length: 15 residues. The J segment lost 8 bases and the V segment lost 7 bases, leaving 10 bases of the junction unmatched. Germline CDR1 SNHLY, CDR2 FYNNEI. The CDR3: CASTKGQGPREKLFF. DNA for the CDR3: TGTGCCAGCACGAAGGGACAGGGGCCAAGAGAAAAACTGTTTTTT.

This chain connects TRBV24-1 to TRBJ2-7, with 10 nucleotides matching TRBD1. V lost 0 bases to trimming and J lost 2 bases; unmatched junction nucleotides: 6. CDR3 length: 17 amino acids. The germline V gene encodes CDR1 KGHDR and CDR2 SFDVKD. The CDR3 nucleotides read TGTGCCACCAGTGATTTGGGGGGACAGGGGCCCCCCTACGAGCAGTACGTC. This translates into CATSDLGGQGPPYEQYV.

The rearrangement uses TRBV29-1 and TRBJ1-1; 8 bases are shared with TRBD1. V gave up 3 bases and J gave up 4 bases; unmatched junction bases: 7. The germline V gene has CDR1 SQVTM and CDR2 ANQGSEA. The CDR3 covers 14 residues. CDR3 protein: CSVELGQGGTEAFF. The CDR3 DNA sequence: TGCAGCGTTGAGTTAGGACAGGGCGGCACTGAAGCTTTCTTT.

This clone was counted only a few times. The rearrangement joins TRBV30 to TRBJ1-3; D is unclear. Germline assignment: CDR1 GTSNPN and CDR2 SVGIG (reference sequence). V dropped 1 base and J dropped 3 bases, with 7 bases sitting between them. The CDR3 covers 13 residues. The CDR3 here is CAWSAGYGNTIYF. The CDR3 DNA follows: TGTGCCTGGAGTGCGGGTTATGGAAACACCATATATTTT. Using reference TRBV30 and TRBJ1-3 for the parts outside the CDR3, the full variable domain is SQTIHQWPATLVQPVGSPLSLECTVEGTSNPNLYWYRQAAGRGLQLLFYSVGIGQISSEVPQNLSASRPQDRQFILSSKKLLLSDSGFYLCAWSAGYGNTIYFGEGSWLTVV.

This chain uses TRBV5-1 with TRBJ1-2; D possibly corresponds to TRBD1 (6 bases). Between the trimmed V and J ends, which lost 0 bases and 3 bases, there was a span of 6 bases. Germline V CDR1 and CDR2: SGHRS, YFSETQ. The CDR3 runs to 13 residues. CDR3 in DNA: TGCGCCAGCAGCTTGGAGGGGGACTATGGCTACACCTTC. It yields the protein CASSLEGDYGYTF.

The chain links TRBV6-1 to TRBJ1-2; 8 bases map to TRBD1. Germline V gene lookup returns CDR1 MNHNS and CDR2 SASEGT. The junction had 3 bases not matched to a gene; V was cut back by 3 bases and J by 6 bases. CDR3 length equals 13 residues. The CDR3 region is CASSDRGRDGYTF. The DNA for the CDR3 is TGTGCCAGCAGTGACAGGGGGCGGGATGGCTACACCTTC.

This chain's CDR3 is CASSVQDRVDSPLHF. DNA of the CDR3: TGTGCCAGCAGCGTTCAGGACAGGGTAGACTCACCCCTCCACTTT. This chain uses TRBV9 with TRBJ1-6; 8 bases are shared with TRBD1. V gave up 2 bases and J gave up 10 bases; unmatched junction bases: 8. CDR3 length: 15 residues. Germline V gene lookup returns CDR1 SGDLS and CDR2 YYNGEE. The complete variable domain, with remaining parts taken from reference TRBV9 and TRBJ1-6, reads DSGVTQTPKHLITATGQRVTLRCSPRSGDLSVYWYQQSLDQGLQFLIQYYNGEERAKGNILERFSAQQFPDLHSELNLSSLELGDSALYFCASSVQDRVDSPLHFGNGTRLTVT.

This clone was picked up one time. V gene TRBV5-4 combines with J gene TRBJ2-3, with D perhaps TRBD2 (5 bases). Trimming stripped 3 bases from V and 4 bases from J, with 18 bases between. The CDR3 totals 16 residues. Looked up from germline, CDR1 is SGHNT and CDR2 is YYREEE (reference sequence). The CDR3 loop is CASSSAGAGFPDTQYF. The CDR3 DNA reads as TGTGCCAGCAGCTCGGCGGGCGCCGGTTTCCCAGATACGCAGTATTTT.

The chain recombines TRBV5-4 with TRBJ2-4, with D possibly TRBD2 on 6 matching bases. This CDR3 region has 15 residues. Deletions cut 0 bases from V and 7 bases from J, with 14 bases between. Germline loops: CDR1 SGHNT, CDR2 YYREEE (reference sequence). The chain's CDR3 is CASSLAAGIVNIQYF. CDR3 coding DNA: TGTGCCAGCAGCTTGGCTGCGGGGATAGTCAACATTCAGTACTTC.

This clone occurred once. The CDR3 coding sequence is TGTGCCAGCAGCCCAATGGGATTTTCAGGACAGGGAAACATTCAGTACTTC. Translating it yields CASSPMGFSGQGNIQYF. The genes are TRBV3-1 (or the pseudogene TRBV3-2) and TRBJ2-4; 8 bases line up with TRBD1. V dropped 4 bases and J dropped 6; count of bases not matched to a gene: 14. This CDR3 comprises 17 residues. Looked up from germline, CDR1 is LGHDT and CDR2 is YNNKEL (reference sequence).

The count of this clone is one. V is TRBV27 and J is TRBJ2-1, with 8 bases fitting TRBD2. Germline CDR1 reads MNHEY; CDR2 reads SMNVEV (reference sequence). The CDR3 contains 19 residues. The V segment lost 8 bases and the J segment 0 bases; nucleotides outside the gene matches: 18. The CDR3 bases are TGTGCCAGCCGAGGAATCGGGCTAGCGGGCCCTCCCTCCTACAATGAGCAGTTCTTC. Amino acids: CASRGIGLAGPPSYNEQFF.